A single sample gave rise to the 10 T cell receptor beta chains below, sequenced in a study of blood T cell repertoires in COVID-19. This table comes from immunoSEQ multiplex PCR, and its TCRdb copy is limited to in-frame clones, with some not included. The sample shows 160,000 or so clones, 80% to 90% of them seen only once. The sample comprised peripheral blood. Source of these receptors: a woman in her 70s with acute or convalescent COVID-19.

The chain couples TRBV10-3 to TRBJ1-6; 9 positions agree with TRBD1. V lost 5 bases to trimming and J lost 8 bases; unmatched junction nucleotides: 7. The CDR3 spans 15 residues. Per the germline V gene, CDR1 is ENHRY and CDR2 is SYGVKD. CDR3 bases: TGTGCCATCAGTCCAGAGAACAGGGGGCATTCACCCCTCCACTTT. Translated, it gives CAISPENRGHSPLHF.

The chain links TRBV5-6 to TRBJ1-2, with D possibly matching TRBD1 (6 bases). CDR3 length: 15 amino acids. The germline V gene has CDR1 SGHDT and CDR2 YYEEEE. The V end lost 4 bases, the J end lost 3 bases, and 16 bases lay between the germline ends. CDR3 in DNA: TGTGCCAGCAGCCGGACGATGACAGGAGACTATGGCTACACCTTC. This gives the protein CASSRTMTGDYGYTF.

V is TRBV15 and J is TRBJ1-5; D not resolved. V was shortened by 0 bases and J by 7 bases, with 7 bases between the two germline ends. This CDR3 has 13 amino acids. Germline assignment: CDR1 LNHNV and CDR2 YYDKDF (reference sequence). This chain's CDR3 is CATSRDPVQPQHF. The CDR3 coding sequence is TGTGCCACCAGCAGAGATCCGGTCCAGCCCCAGCATTTT.

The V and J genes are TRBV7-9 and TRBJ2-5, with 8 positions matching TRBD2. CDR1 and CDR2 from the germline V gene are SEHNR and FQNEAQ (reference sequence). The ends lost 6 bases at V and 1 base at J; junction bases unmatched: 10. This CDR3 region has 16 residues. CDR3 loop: CASRRGAIQSQETQYF. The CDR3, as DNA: TGTGCCAGCAGGCGGGGGGCAATCCAATCCCAAGAGACCCAGTACTTC.

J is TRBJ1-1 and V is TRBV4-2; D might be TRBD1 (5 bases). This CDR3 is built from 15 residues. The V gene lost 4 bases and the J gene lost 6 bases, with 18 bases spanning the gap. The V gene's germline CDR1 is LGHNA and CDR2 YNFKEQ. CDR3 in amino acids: CASSPGLPEVSEAFF. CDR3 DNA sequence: TGTGCCAGCAGCCCGGGACTTCCCGAGGTTTCTGAAGCTTTCTTT.

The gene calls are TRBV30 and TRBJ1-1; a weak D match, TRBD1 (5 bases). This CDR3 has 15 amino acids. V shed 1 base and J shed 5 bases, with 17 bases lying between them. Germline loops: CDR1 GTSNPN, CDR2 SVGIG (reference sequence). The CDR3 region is CAWSAGGVIGTEAFF. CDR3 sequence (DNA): TGTGCCTGGAGTGCCGGGGGTGTGATAGGAACTGAAGCTTTCTTT. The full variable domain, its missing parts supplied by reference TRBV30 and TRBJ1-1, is SQTIHQWPATLVQPVGSPLSLECTVEGTSNPNLYWYRQAAGRGLQLLFYSVGIGQISSEVPQNLSASRPQDRQFILSSKKLLLSDSGFYLCAWSAGGVIGTEAFFGQGTRLTVV.

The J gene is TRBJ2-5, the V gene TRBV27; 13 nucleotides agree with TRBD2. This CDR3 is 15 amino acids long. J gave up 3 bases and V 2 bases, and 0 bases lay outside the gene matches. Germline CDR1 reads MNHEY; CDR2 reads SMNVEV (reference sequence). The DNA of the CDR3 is TGTGCCAGCAGTTTAGGGACTAGCGGGAAAGAGACCCAGTACTTC. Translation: CASSLGTSGKETQYF.

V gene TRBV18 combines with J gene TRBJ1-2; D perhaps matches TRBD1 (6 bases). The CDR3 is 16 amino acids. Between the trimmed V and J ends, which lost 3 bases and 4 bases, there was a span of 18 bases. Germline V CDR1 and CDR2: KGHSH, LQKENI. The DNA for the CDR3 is TGTGCCAGCTCACCCAATACAGGGAAGTTAAGCTATGGCTACACCTTC. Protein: CASSPNTGKLSYGYTF.

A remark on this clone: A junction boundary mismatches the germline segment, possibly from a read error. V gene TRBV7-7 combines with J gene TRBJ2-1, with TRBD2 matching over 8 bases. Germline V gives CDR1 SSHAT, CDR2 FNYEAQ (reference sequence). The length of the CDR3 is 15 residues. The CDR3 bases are TGTGCTAGCAGCTTAGAAGCGGGAGCACGTAATGAGCAGTTCTTC. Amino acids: CASSLEAGARNEQFF.

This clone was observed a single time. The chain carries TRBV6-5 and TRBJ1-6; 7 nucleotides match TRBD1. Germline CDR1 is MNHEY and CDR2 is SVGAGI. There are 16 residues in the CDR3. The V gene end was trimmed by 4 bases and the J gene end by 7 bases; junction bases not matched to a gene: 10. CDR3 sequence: CASSSSTGRGNSPLHF. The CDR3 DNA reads TGTGCCAGCAGTTCATCGACAGGGCGAGGGAATTCACCCCTCCACTTT.